Listed here are 3 T cell receptor beta chains from one sample, sequenced in a study of cytomegalovirus exposure and HLA in healthy donors. This PCR relied on a set of 60 Vbeta primers and 13 Jbeta primers. This table comes from immunoSEQ multiplex PCR, and its TCRdb copy is limited to in-frame clones, with some not included. The sample contains about 240,000 clones, 82% of which appear only once. The source material was PBMCs. The receptors shown here come from a woman in her forties in good health and CMV-seropositive.

Concerning this clone: This same CDR3 is encoded by further DNA sequences in the sample. V is TRBV5-1 and J is TRBJ1-5; 8 bases are shared with TRBD1. The CDR3 consists of 16 residues. After removal of 4 bases from V and 7 bases from J, the junction contained 13 bases not matched to a gene. Germline V CDR1 and CDR2: SGHRS, YFSETQ. The CDR3 DNA reads as TGCGCCAGCAGCCCCAGGGGGACAGGAGGGAAACAGCCCCAGCATTTT. Residues: CASSPRGTGGKQPQHF.

The chain recombines TRBV7-8 with TRBJ2-5; 10 bases are a match to TRBD1. The CDR3 consists of 16 residues. Germline V gives CDR1 SGHVS, CDR2 FQNEAQ. Trimming at V came to 5 bases and at J to 2 bases, leaving 8 bases not matched to a gene. Here the CDR3 DNA reads TGTGCCAGCAGCCCCCGGGACAGGGGATATCAAGAGACCCAGTACTTC. It translates to CASSPRDRGYQETQYF.

The chain is built from TRBV9 and TRBJ1-1; unclear D gene. The CDR3 totals 14 residues. Trimming removed 0 bases from V and 5 bases from J, with 11 bases in between. CDR1 and CDR2 from the germline V gene are SGDLS and YYNGEE. The CDR3 DNA is TGTGCCAGCAGCGTAGTGGCGGGTTCGACTGAAGCTTTCTTT. This sequence encodes CASSVVAGSTEAFF.